The 7 T cell receptor beta chains given below trace back to one sample, sequenced in a study of CD8 T cells in ankylosing spondylitis. TCRdb re-called the 5' RACE reads with MiXCR, one entry per CDR3 protein. The sample lists about 260,000 distinct CDR3 sequences, 20% seen once, with 7.8% in the top ten. Sequencing was performed on blood, either unsorted or a sorted T cell fraction (not recorded which). All receptors come from a male donor with ankylosing spondylitis or in good health (not recorded which).

The V call is TRBV5-1, the J call TRBJ2-3, with D perhaps TRBD1 (7 bases). V was shortened by 3 bases and J by 3 bases, with 14 bases between the two germline ends. CDR3 size: 15 residues. Germline CDR1 SGHRS, CDR2 YFSETQ. The CDR3 DNA is TGCGCCAGCAGCTGGGCGACAGGGAGGACAGATACGCAGTATTTT. It encodes CASSWATGRTDTQYF.

This clonotype was picked up many times. The chain is built from TRBV10-2 and TRBJ2-7, with TRBD2 identical over 9 bases. Germline values: CDR1 WSHSY, CDR2 SAAADI. V lost 6 bases, J lost 7 bases, and 10 bases stayed unmatched. There are 14 residues in the CDR3. The CDR3, as DNA: TGCGCCAGCAGCGGGATAGCGGGAGCTGGGGAGCAGTACGTC. Translating it yields CASSGIAGAGEQYV.

V and J are TRBV18 and TRBJ2-5; D remains unclear. This CDR3 contains 12 residues. Germline CDR1 KGHSH, CDR2 LQKENI. The V end lost 1 base, the J end lost 4 bases, and 4 bases lay between the germline ends. CDR3: CASSPRAETQYF. DNA for the CDR3: TGTGCCAGCTCACCACGAGCAGAGACCCAGTACTTC.

This chain links TRBV20-1 with TRBJ2-3, with 8 bases identical to TRBD2. With V trimmed by 7 bases and J by 0 bases, 3 bases remained unmatched. Germline CDR1 reads DFQATT; CDR2 reads SNEGSKA (reference sequence). The CDR3 length is 13 residues. CDR3 loop: CSGSSGSTDTQYF. CDR3 bases: TGCAGTGGTTCTAGCGGGAGCACAGATACGCAGTATTTT.

This sequence joins TRBV5-1 and TRBJ2-7, with a tentative D call TRBD1 (6 bases). The CDR3 length is 14 residues. Germline loops: CDR1 SGHRS, CDR2 YFSETQ. Between the trimmed V and J ends, which lost 3 bases and 0 bases, there was a span of 10 bases. CDR3 bases: TGCGCCAGCAGCTCGGACAGTTCCTCCTACGAGCAGTACGTC. Translated: CASSSDSSSYEQYV.

In this sample, this clonotype turned up a few times. This chain joins TRBV27 and TRBJ1-6; 7 bases agree with TRBD1. V shed 8 bases and J 10 bases; nucleotides not matched to a gene: 20. The CDR3 is made up of 17 amino acids. Germline-derived CDR1 and CDR2 are MNHEY and SMNVEV (reference sequence). CDR3 sequence reads: CASAVLTVRQGGSPLHF. The CDR3 nucleotides are TGTGCCAGCGCAGTATTGACTGTACGACAGGGTGGATCACCCCTCCACTTT.

This clonotype has a count of ten or more. The V gene is TRBV15, the J gene TRBJ2-1; D remains ambiguous. Trimming shortened V by 0 bases and J by 10 bases, and 7 bases separated the two germline ends. Germline lookup yields CDR1 LNHNV and CDR2 YYDKDF (reference sequence). CDR3 length: 12 amino acids. CDR3 amino acids: CATSRDTTEQFF. For the CDR3, the DNA is TGTGCCACCAGCAGAGATACCACAGAGCAGTTCTTC.